These 30 T cell receptor beta chains were all obtained from the same sample, sequenced in a study of T cells after yellow fever vaccination. TCRdb redid the calling of the 5' RACE reads with MiXCR, one entry per CDR3 protein. The sample records roughly 340,000 distinct CDR3 sequences, approximately 4% being singletons. The source was PBMCs, collected 5 days after the yellow fever booster vaccination. All receptors derive from a man younger than 35 who received the YFV17D yellow fever vaccine.

This chain's CDR3 is CSAAPGTAMRGEQFF. As DNA, the CDR3 is TGCAGTGCGGCCCCCGGGACAGCGATGAGGGGTGAGCAGTTCTTC. V gene TRBV20-1 combines with J gene TRBJ2-1, with 7 nucleotides matching TRBD1. The junction had 17 bases not matched to a gene; V was cut back by 6 bases and J by 9 bases. The CDR3 contains 15 residues. Looked up from germline, CDR1 is DFQATT and CDR2 is SNEGSKA (reference sequence).

The gene calls are TRBV6-2 or TRBV6-3 and TRBJ2-2; D ambiguous. This CDR3 region has 17 residues. The germline CDR1 and CDR2 sequences are MNHEY and SVGEGT. V was clipped by 3 bases and J by 4 bases, with 18 bases between them. CDR3 residues: CASSYKDRPASTGELFF. The CDR3 bases are TGTGCCAGCAGTTATAAGGATCGTCCAGCCAGCACCGGGGAGCTGTTTTTT.

CDR3 in DNA: TGCGCCAGCAGCTTGCTCCCCTCACGGGATTCACCCCTCCACTTT. Translation: CASSLLPSRDSPLHF. J is TRBJ1-6 and V is TRBV5-1; D ambiguous. The CDR3 consists of 15 residues. The V gene lost 1 base and the J gene lost 8 bases, with 13 bases spanning the gap. Germline values: CDR1 SGHRS, CDR2 YFSETQ.

This clonotype was observed many times. The V gene is TRBV4-3, the J gene TRBJ1-1; 10 nucleotides agree with TRBD1. The germline V gene has CDR1 LGHNA and CDR2 YSLEER. Trimming removed 0 bases from V and 4 bases from J; junction bases left unmatched: 8. The CDR3 length is 17 residues. CDR3 protein: CASSQDPGTGVGTEAFF. CDR3 in DNA: TGCGCCAGCAGCCAAGATCCCGGGACAGGGGTAGGCACTGAAGCTTTCTTT.

This clonotype showed up just a few times. The chain joins TRBV6-5 to TRBJ1-2; possible D gene TRBD1, 6 bases. The V end was cut by 5 bases, the J end by 4 bases, with 23 bases between. The germline V gene encodes CDR1 MNHEY and CDR2 SVGAGI. The CDR3 covers 17 residues. CDR3 in amino acids: CASSLSGAATWGYGYTF. CDR3 DNA sequence: TGTGCCAGCAGTCTCTCGGGGGCAGCCACCTGGGGCTATGGCTACACCTTC.

The chain carries TRBV12-2 and TRBJ2-7; the table's TRBD1 call for D was not verified on the DNA. TRBV12-2 is noted as a pseudogene. The CDR3 is made up of 16 amino acids. The CDR3 loop reads CASRLVFGTGPCTQYF. DNA for the CDR3: TGTGCAAGTCGCTTAGTATTTGGGACAGGTCCCTGTACGCAGTACTTC.

This clonotype was seen only a few times. V gene TRBV2 combines with J gene TRBJ1-2; 9 bases are shared with TRBD1. The CDR3 extends over 15 amino acids. Trimming removed 2 bases from V and 5 bases from J; junction bases left unmatched: 6. Germline values: CDR1 SNHLY, CDR2 FYNNEI. The CDR3 protein is CASSEWGQGKYGYTF. The CDR3 region has the DNA TGTGCCAGCAGTGAATGGGGACAGGGCAAATATGGCTACACCTTC.

This clonotype was seen a handful of times. The J gene is TRBJ2-2, the V gene TRBV11-2; D gene uncertain. Germline CDR1 SGHAT, CDR2 FQNNGV. CDR3 length equals 12 residues. V was shortened by 5 bases and J by 8 bases, with 9 bases between the two germline ends. DNA of the CDR3: TGTGCCAGCAGCCCGTTTCTGGGGGAGCTGTTTTTT. Its translation: CASSPFLGELFF.

The table lists this clonotype with many counts. The V call is TRBV29-1, the J call TRBJ1-2; unclear D gene. The germline V gene has CDR1 SQVTM and CDR2 ANQGSEA. The CDR3 runs to 11 residues. The V end was cut by 5 bases, the J end by 2 bases, with 6 bases between. The CDR3 nucleotides read TGCAGCGTTCTCCTCAACTATGGCTACACCTTC. Protein sequence: CSVLLNYGYTF.

V gene TRBV19 combines with J gene TRBJ1-5; D gene unclear. With 9 bases removed from V and 8 bases from J, the gap between germline ends came to 14 bases. Germline values: CDR1 LNHDA, CDR2 SQIVND (reference sequence). CDR3 length equals 12 residues. This CDR3 reads CASDGGTKPQHF. CDR3 coding DNA: TGTGCCAGCGACGGTGGAACTAAGCCCCAGCATTTT.

This clonotype appeared a few times. The gene calls are TRBV15 and TRBJ2-5, with no clear D. Germline CDR1 reads LNHNV; CDR2 reads YYDKDF (reference sequence). This CDR3 has 13 amino acids. The V and J ends lost 1 base and 1 base respectively, with 4 bases between them. CDR3: CATSRGIQETQYF. The DNA for the CDR3 is TGTGCCACCAGCAGAGGGATCCAAGAGACCCAGTACTTC.

The chain is built from TRBV4-3 and TRBJ2-1, with D tentatively TRBD1 (5 bases). The CDR3 spans 14 residues. The V gene lost 1 base and the J gene lost 8 bases, with 12 bases spanning the gap. CDR1 and CDR2 from the germline V gene are LGHNA and YSLEER. The DNA of the CDR3 is TGCGCCAGCAGCCAAGCGCAGGGCTGGGATGAGCAGTTCTTC. Its translation is CASSQAQGWDEQFF.

At least ten counts were recorded for this clonotype. V usage is TRBV7-9 and J usage is TRBJ2-7; 10 bases align to TRBD2. With 4 bases clipped from V and 3 bases from J, the junction kept 0 bases outside the gene matches. The germline gives CDR1 SEHNR, CDR2 FQNEAQ (reference sequence). The CDR3 spans 13 residues. DNA for the CDR3: TGTGCCAGCAGCTCTAGCGGGGGCTACGAGCAGTACGTC. This gives the protein CASSSSGGYEQYV.

This clonotype was observed a few times. The chain carries TRBV2 and TRBJ1-6; 9 bases fit TRBD1. This CDR3 has 16 amino acids. The J segment lost 10 bases and the V segment lost 6 bases, leaving 13 bases of the junction unmatched. The germline CDR1 and CDR2 sequences are SNHLY and FYNNEI. CDR3 sequence reads: CASSPELQGAWSPLHF. The CDR3 nucleotides read TGTGCCAGCAGCCCAGAACTACAGGGGGCATGGTCACCCCTCCACTTT.

In its sample, this clonotype was seen a few times. V and J are TRBV6-2 or TRBV6-3 and TRBJ2-5; D gene uncertain. This CDR3 contains 15 residues. Looked up from germline, CDR1 is MNHEY and CDR2 is SVGEGT. With 6 bases removed from V and 2 bases from J, the gap between germline ends came to 16 bases. The CDR3 bases are TGTGCCAGCAGCACCGGACCCGCTCCACAAGAGACCCAGTACTTC. Translated, it gives CASSTGPAPQETQYF.

The rearrangement joins TRBV7-2 to TRBJ2-5; TRBD2 agrees at 12 bases. Germline V gene data show CDR1 as SGHTA and CDR2 as FQGNSA. J was trimmed by 7 bases and V by 5 bases; bases with no gene match: 2. This CDR3 contains 13 residues. In nucleotides, the CDR3 is TGTGCCAGCAGCACGACTAGCGGGGGGACCCAGTACTTC. Amino acids: CASSTTSGGTQYF.

The chain has TRBV5-1 and TRBJ2-1; 7 nucleotides line up with TRBD1. Per germline, CDR1 SGHRS and CDR2 YFSETQ. This CDR3 has 15 amino acids. The V and J ends lost 4 bases and 3 bases, in that order; junction bases with no gene match: 7. Here the CDR3 DNA reads TGCGCCAGCAGCGCCCGGGCAGGGGGCTACAATGAGCAGTTCTTC. This sequence encodes CASSARAGGYNEQFF.

This clonotype was seen a few times. The chain joins TRBV6-2 or TRBV6-3 to TRBJ2-1, with D maybe TRBD1 (6 bases). V dropped 6 bases and J dropped 0 bases, with 12 bases sitting between them. The germline V gene encodes CDR1 MNHEY and CDR2 SVGEGT. CDR3 length equals 15 residues. CDR3 nucleotide sequence: TGTGCCAGCAGCTACAGGGCCAGCTCCTACAATGAGCAGTTCTTC. Encoded protein: CASSYRASSYNEQFF.

This clonotype showed up many times. The chain employs TRBV5-1 and TRBJ2-7; no clear D. Germline V gives CDR1 SGHRS, CDR2 YFSETQ. V was pared by 1 base and J by 4 bases, with 6 bases between. CDR3 length equals 12 residues. The CDR3, as DNA: TGCGCCAGCAGCTTGTCCCGGTACGAGCAGTACGTC. Translating gives CASSLSRYEQYV.

This clonotype was observed a few times. The chain is built from TRBV10-3 and TRBJ2-5; 9 bases fit TRBD2. Looked up from germline, CDR1 is ENHRY and CDR2 is SYGVKD. J gave up 5 bases and V 5 bases, and 9 bases lay outside the gene matches. This CDR3 region has 15 residues. DNA of the CDR3: TGTGCCATCAGTTCTGGCGGGGGGGCCGGTGAGACCCAGTACTTC. Residues: CAISSGGGAGETQYF.

Only a few counts were recorded for this clonotype. This chain uses TRBV7-2 with TRBJ2-1, with 7 positions matching TRBD2. Germline lookup yields CDR1 SGHTA and CDR2 FQGNSA. This CDR3 comprises 15 residues. After removal of 5 bases from V and 8 bases from J, the junction contained 12 bases not matched to a gene. The CDR3: CASSRFDGGRDEQFF. CDR3 DNA sequence: TGTGCCAGCAGCCGGTTTGACGGGGGGAGGGATGAGCAGTTCTTC.

The chain joins TRBV20-1 to TRBJ2-5; D is unclear. V was pared by 6 bases and J by 3 bases, with 17 bases between. The CDR3 has 14 residues. The germline V gene has CDR1 DFQATT and CDR2 SNEGSKA (reference sequence). This CDR3 is CSAATPIHEETQYF. In DNA, the CDR3 is TGCAGTGCAGCGACGCCAATTCATGAAGAGACCCAGTACTTC.

At least ten counts were recorded for this clonotype. This rearrangement joins TRBV12-3 or TRBV12-4 to TRBJ2-5, with D hard to call. Trimming took 5 bases from V and 2 from J, leaving 15 bases between them. This CDR3 comprises 15 residues. The CDR3 nucleotides read TGTGCCAGCAGTACCCTACGGACCGTTCAAGAGACCCAGTACTTC. It specifies CASSTLRTVQETQYF.

This clonotype was observed a handful of times. The V gene is TRBV18, the J gene TRBJ2-3, with 7 positions matching TRBD2. With V trimmed by 8 bases and J by 2 bases, 16 bases remained unmatched. This CDR3 is built from 17 residues. The germline CDR1 and CDR2 sequences are KGHSH and LQKENI. CDR3 region: CASVTRRTREPTDTQYF. CDR3 in DNA: TGTGCCAGCGTCACCAGGAGGACTAGGGAGCCCACAGATACGCAGTATTTT. Full variable domain (rest looked up from reference TRBV18 and TRBJ2-3): NAGVMQNPRHLVRRRGQEARLRCSPMKGHSHVYWYRQLPEEGLKFMVYLQKENIIDESGMPKERFSAEFPKEGPSILRIQQVVRGDSAAYFCASVTRRTREPTDTQYFGPGTRLTVL.

In this sample, this clonotype turned up a few times. The chain employs TRBV6-5 and TRBJ2-3, with D possibly being TRBD2 (5 bases). Germline V CDR1 and CDR2: MNHEY, SVGAGI. CDR3 length equals 15 residues. The V and J ends lost 0 bases and 6 bases respectively, with 13 bases between them. The CDR3 protein is CASSYSSPSPDTQYF. CDR3 coding DNA: TGTGCCAGCAGTTACTCGAGTCCTAGCCCGGATACGCAGTATTTT.

CDR3 sequence (DNA): TGTGCCAGCAGTCCCACCGGGACAGGGGCGGACGGCTACACCTTC. Protein product: CASSPTGTGADGYTF. The rearrangement links TRBV27 to TRBJ1-2, with 10 bases aligning to TRBD1. The J segment lost 8 bases and the V segment lost 5 bases, leaving 11 bases of the junction unmatched. The CDR3 contains 15 residues. Germline V gene sequence: CDR1 MNHEY, CDR2 SMNVEV (reference sequence).

This clonotype was seen only a few times. The gene calls are TRBV11-2 and TRBJ1-1, with D maybe TRBD1 (6 bases). Germline V gene sequence: CDR1 SGHAT, CDR2 FQNNGV. V lost 2 bases to trimming and J lost 13 bases, with 11 bases between them. The CDR3 loop spans 11 amino acids. CDR3 nucleotides: TGTGCCAGCAGCTTACGGGACATCGGTTTCTTT. It translates to CASSLRDIGFF.

This sequence joins TRBV4-2 and TRBJ2-3, with 7 bases that match TRBD2. The CDR3 sequence is 14 residues long. J gave up 6 bases and V 0 bases, and 3 bases lay outside the gene matches. Germline V gene lookup returns CDR1 LGHNA and CDR2 YNFKEQ. In DNA, the CDR3 is TGTGCCAGCAGCCAAGATCGGCGGGGGGATACGCAGTATTTT. This encodes CASSQDRRGDTQYF.

This chain joins TRBV7-9 and TRBJ1-6, with 7 positions matching TRBD1. V shed 2 bases, J shed 7 bases, and the junction held 8 bases outside the gene matches. CDR1 is SEHNR and CDR2 is FQNEAQ in the germline V gene (reference sequence). This CDR3 is built from 16 residues. CDR3 in amino acids: CASSLRLGTDNSPLHF. CDR3 nucleotide sequence: TGTGCCAGCAGCTTACGTCTCGGGACAGACAATTCACCCCTCCACTTT.

The rearrangement links TRBV7-9 to TRBJ1-2; the D gene is possibly TRBD1 (5 bases). V lost 5 bases and J 2 bases, leaving 12 bases between the germline ends. Germline V gene lookup returns CDR1 SEHNR and CDR2 FQNEAQ (reference sequence). The CDR3 length is 14 residues. The DNA for the CDR3 is TGTGCCAGCAGCCCTCGAGAGGGGAACTATGGCTACACCTTC. Protein: CASSPREGNYGYTF.